This T cell receptor (beta chain) is drawn from a study of blood T cells in healthy people across ages. Study-wide background: Capture via template switching afforded approximately one barcoded beta molecule per two T cells.

Primers used in a second PCR of about 7 to 12 cycles were a sample-barcoded 5' primer and a J-beta primer mix. Each cDNA molecule was tagged by a template-switch adaptor that had 12 random nucleotides. TCRdb fed the 5' RACE reads into MiXCR, producing one record per CDR3 protein. The sample has about 900,000 distinct CDR3 sequences; around two thirds are singletons. From germline, CDR1 is MNHNY and CDR2 SVGAGI (reference sequence). The CDR3 length is 15 residues. The receptor was derived from a man aged 25-45 years in good health. The chain carries TRBV6-6 and TRBJ2-5, with 10 bases fitting TRBD2. The DNA end is more similar to TRBJ2-7, so the J call may be wrong. Sample: blood. The CDR3 nucleotides read TGTGCCAGCAGCTCACACGAGCGGGGGGGCCACGAGCAGTACTTC. This codes for CASSSHERGGHEQYF.